The 21 T cell receptor beta chains in this list originate from one sample, sequenced in a study of immune heterogeneity within non-small cell lung tumors. Template input, which was bulk tumor genomic DNA, totaled 450 to 600 ng per sample. In surgery, several biopsies were collected from each primary tumor at widely spaced sites. Untreated, newly diagnosed non-small cell lung cancer patients underwent curative surgery. In a multiplex PCR, 32 V and 13 J primers amplified TCR beta CDR3. TCRdb re-analysed the multiplex PCR reads in MiXCR, keeping a single row per CDR3 protein. The table includes 9,500 to 10,000 distinct CDR3 sequences, 30% to 35% detected once. Sample: lung tumor tissue. The origin of the receptors is a man in his 60s with non-small cell lung cancer.

About this clonotype: A junction end diverges from the germline sequence, so it may reflect a read error. J is TRBJ1-1 and V is TRBV15; D perhaps matches TRBD1 (6 bases). Per the germline V gene, CDR1 is LNHNV and CDR2 is YYDKDF (reference sequence). The length of the CDR3 is 15 residues. This chain's CDR3 is CVTSRQVGPNTEAFF. CDR3 nucleotides: TGTGTCACCAGCAGACAGGTGGGCCCTAACACTGAAGCTTTCTTT.

Ten or more counts support this clonotype. The V gene is TRBV3-1, the J gene TRBJ2-7, with 16 bases identical to TRBD2. Germline loops: CDR1 LGHDT, CDR2 YNNKEL (reference sequence). V lost 3 bases and J lost 1; bases outside the gene matches: 6. The CDR3 extends over 18 amino acids. The CDR3 reads CASSQGGLAGGRSYEQYF. The CDR3 coding sequence is TGTGCCAGCAGCCAGGGGGGACTAGCGGGAGGGAGGTCCTACGAGCAGTACTTC.

This chain links TRBV5-4 with TRBJ2-1, with 12 bases identical to TRBD2. The germline gives CDR1 SGHNT, CDR2 YYREEE (reference sequence). J gave up 6 bases and V 5 bases, and 3 bases lay outside the gene matches. The CDR3 is made up of 14 amino acids. Here the CDR3 reads CASRLAGGFNEQFF. In nucleotides, the CDR3 is TGTGCCAGCAGACTAGCGGGAGGTTTCAATGAGCAGTTCTTC.

In this sample, this clonotype turned up many times. This sequence joins TRBV10-2 and TRBJ2-2, with 8 bases lining up with TRBD2. Germline lookup yields CDR1 WSHSY and CDR2 SAAADI. There are 16 residues in the CDR3. The trim removed 3 bases at V and 0 bases at J, leaving 3 bases unmatched. CDR3 loop: CASSELGGANTGELFF. The CDR3 region has the DNA TGCGCCAGCAGTGAACTCGGGGGGGCGAACACCGGGGAGCTGTTTTTT.

On this clonotype itself: This may stem from a read error, because a much larger clone lies one nucleotide away. The chain couples TRBV20-1 to TRBJ2-1, with D possibly being TRBD1 or TRBD2 (5 bases each). This CDR3 comprises 16 residues. Per the germline V gene, CDR1 is DFQATT and CDR2 is SNEGSKA (reference sequence). Trimming removed 5 bases at V and 5 bases at J, with 22 bases between. The CDR3 loop reads CSAGGLGLRADNEQFF. CDR3 nucleotide sequence: TGCAGTGCTGGGGGTCTCGGCCTCAGGGCCGACAATGAGCAGTTCTTC.

By share, this clonotype counts as medium-sized. The chain links TRBV19 to TRBJ1-5, with 8 positions matching TRBD1. V lost 7 bases, J lost 4 bases, and 15 bases stayed unmatched. Germline loops: CDR1 LNHDA, CDR2 SQIVND (reference sequence). The CDR3 spans 17 residues. The CDR3 DNA reads TGTGCCAGTAACGACAGGGGTGGGATGAGGTATAATCAGCCCCAGCATTTT. Translating gives CASNDRGGMRYNQPQHF.

By share, this clonotype ranks as medium-sized (0.01 to 0.1%). The rearrangement joins TRBV20-1 to TRBJ1-3, with 8 bases aligning to TRBD1. The germline CDR1 and CDR2 sequences are DFQATT and SNEGSKA (reference sequence). V shed 4 bases, J shed 0 bases, and the junction held 5 bases outside the gene matches. The CDR3 extends over 15 amino acids. CDR3 residues: CSAISGGSSGNTIYF. In nucleotides, the CDR3 is TGCAGTGCTATATCAGGGGGCAGCTCTGGAAACACCATATATTTT.

The chain carries TRBV3-2 and TRBJ1-1. TRBV3-2 is an annotated pseudogene. The CDR3 consists of 11 residues. As DNA, the CDR3 is TGTGCCAGCAGCCAAGGAGCTGAAGCTTTCTTT. It specifies CASSQGAEAFF.

This clonotype was seen once. J is TRBJ2-7 and V is TRBV28; TRBD1 might be the D (6 bases). CDR3 size: 13 residues. V was pared by 5 bases and J by 2 bases, with 10 bases between. Germline CDR1 is MDHEN and CDR2 is SYDVKM. In DNA form, the CDR3 reads TGTGCCAGCAGTGCGGCAGGGGCCTACGAGCAGTACTTC. Translating gives CASSAAGAYEQYF.

This clonotype is termed medium-sized. This chain joins TRBV30 and TRBJ2-3; the match to TRBD2 covers 11 bases. V was pared by 2 bases and J by 6 bases, with 4 bases of the junction left unmatched. CDR3 size: 14 residues. Germline V gene data show CDR1 as GTSNPN and CDR2 as SVGIG (reference sequence). The CDR3: CAWSLAGGPDTQYF. Here the CDR3 DNA reads TGTGCCTGGAGTTTAGCGGGAGGGCCGGATACGCAGTATTTT.

In DNA form, the CDR3 reads TGTGCCAGCAGCCACCTAGCGGGTAACAATGAGCAGTTCTTC. This sequence encodes CASSHLAGNNEQFF. This chain connects TRBV14 to TRBJ2-1; 8 bases match TRBD2. The CDR3 loop spans 14 amino acids. Trimming took 3 bases from V and 5 from J; bases not matched to a gene: 3. Germline-derived CDR1 and CDR2 are SGHDN and FVKESK. Combining the CDR3 with reference TRBV14 and TRBJ2-1 gives the whole variable domain EAGVTQFPSHSVIEKGQTVTLRCDPISGHDNLYWYRRVMGKEIKFLLHFVKESKQDESGMPNNRFLAERTGGTYSTLKVQPAELEDSGVYFCASSHLAGNNEQFFGPGTRLTVL.

This clonotype was counted ten times or more. The J gene is TRBJ1-5, the V gene TRBV20-1, with D unresolved. CDR3 size: 13 residues. Germline CDR1 and CDR2: DFQATT and SNEGSKA (reference sequence). Trimming shortened V by 3 bases and J by 7 bases, and 13 bases separated the two germline ends. The CDR3 here is CSASSGQDQPQHF. The CDR3 DNA reads as TGCAGTGCTAGTTCCGGGCAGGACCAGCCCCAGCATTTT.

This clonotype has ten or more counts. The genes are TRBV20-1 and TRBJ1-5; D gene unclear. The CDR3 runs to 15 residues. The V and J ends lost 2 bases and 4 bases respectively, with 15 bases between them. Germline-derived CDR1 and CDR2 are DFQATT and SNEGSKA (reference sequence). The chain's CDR3 is CSARLPGIRNQPQHF. CDR3 DNA sequence: TGCAGTGCTAGACTACCGGGCATTCGGAATCAGCCCCAGCATTTT.

This clonotype came up many times. This sequence joins TRBV4-2 and TRBJ2-4; 10 nucleotides align to TRBD1. This CDR3 region has 16 residues. Germline CDR1 is LGHNA and CDR2 is YNFKEQ. Losses at the gene ends were 3 bases for V and 3 bases for J; bases not matched to a gene: 5. For the CDR3, the DNA is TGTGCCAGCAGCCAGGCGAGGACAGGGGGCAAAAACATTCAGTACTTC. Its translation is CASSQARTGGKNIQYF.

This clonotype was picked up many times. The chain recombines TRBV19 with TRBJ1-1; 7 bases fit TRBD1. Germline trimming cut 9 bases from V and 4 bases from J; bases unmatched to any gene: 8. CDR1 and CDR2 from the germline V gene are LNHDA and SQIVND (reference sequence). This CDR3 spans 13 amino acids. The CDR3 DNA reads as TGTGCCAGCTCTTATACAGGGGCCACTGAAGCTTTCTTT. Protein product: CASSYTGATEAFF.

The genes are TRBV20-1 and TRBJ2-5, with 7 bases matching TRBD1. CDR3 length: 12 amino acids. Germline CDR1 DFQATT, CDR2 SNEGSKA (reference sequence). Trimming at V came to 6 bases and at J to 5 bases, leaving 6 bases not matched to a gene. CDR3 coding DNA: TGCAGTGCGGATGGGACAGTGGAGACCCAGTACTTC. Translating gives CSADGTVETQYF.

This clonotype was counted ten times or more. The V call is TRBV4-3, the J call TRBJ2-2, with 11 bases aligning to TRBD1. This CDR3 spans 16 amino acids. V dropped 4 bases and J dropped 6; count of bases not matched to a gene: 7. Per the germline V gene, CDR1 is LGHNA and CDR2 is YSLEER. CDR3 coding DNA: TGCGCCAGCAGCCGATCCGGGACAGGGGGACCCGGGGAGCTGTTTTTT. This codes for CASSRSGTGGPGELFF.

This clonotype was seen a few times. The V and J genes are TRBV7-8 and TRBJ1-1; no reliable D call. V was cut by 5 bases and J by 1 base, with 14 bases left in between. Germline CDR1 reads SGHVS; CDR2 reads FQNEAQ. The CDR3 has 15 amino acids. The CDR3 DNA is TGTGCCAGCAGCCCCGAGAGGGTAGGGAACACTGAAGCTTTCTTT. It encodes CASSPERVGNTEAFF.

This clonotype has ten or more counts. V usage is TRBV7-6 and J usage is TRBJ2-1; possibly TRBD1 for D (6 bases). Germline CDR1 is SGHVS and CDR2 is FNYEAQ. Trimming removed 4 bases from V and 4 bases from J, with 20 bases in between. The CDR3 sequence is 17 residues long. The CDR3 sequence is CASSSTSQGTLYNEQFF. The CDR3 DNA sequence: TGTGCCAGCAGCTCAACCTCTCAGGGGACACTATACAATGAGCAGTTCTTC.

Relative to its sample, this clonotype is medium-sized (0.01 to 0.1%). The genes are TRBV6-2 or TRBV6-3 and TRBJ2-7, with no clear D. The CDR3 sequence is 12 residues long. Trimming removed 8 bases at V and 0 bases at J, with 8 bases between. CDR1 is MNHEY, CDR2 SVGEGT, per germline. This chain's CDR3 is CASGFASYEQYF. Written as DNA, the CDR3 is TGTGCCAGCGGTTTCGCCTCCTACGAGCAGTACTTC.

This sequence joins TRBV27 and TRBJ2-2; D tentatively fits TRBD1 or TRBD2 (5 bases each). CDR3 length equals 11 residues. In germline, CDR1 is MNHEY, CDR2 SMNVEV (reference sequence). V lost 10 bases, J lost 7 bases, and 10 bases lay in between. In DNA form, the CDR3 reads TGTGCCACAGAGGGGCGCGGGGAGCTGTTTTTT. It codes for CATEGRGELFF.